One and the same sample provided the 27 T cell receptor beta chains below, sequenced in a study of cytomegalovirus exposure and HLA in healthy donors. The PCR ran on 60 Vbeta and 13 Jbeta primers. Clones were read by immunoSEQ multiplex PCR, and TCRdb kept only the in-frame ones, dropping some. Among 150,000 to 200,000 clones, roughly 79% were seen once, and the ten largest hold roughly 2.1%. Sequencing used PBMCs. The receptors originated from a woman under 40 in good health and CMV-seropositive.

The chain combines TRBV9 with TRBJ2-1, with 7 bases fitting TRBD1. The CDR3 has 16 amino acids. V lost 3 bases and J lost 4; bases outside the gene matches: 10. Germline V gives CDR1 SGDLS, CDR2 YYNGEE. The CDR3 sequence is CASSASPGRGYNEQFF. CDR3 nucleotides: TGTGCCAGCAGCGCCTCCCCGGGCAGGGGGTACAATGAGCAGTTCTTC. Full variable domain (outside the CDR3, taken from reference TRBV9 and TRBJ2-1): DSGVTQTPKHLITATGQRVTLRCSPRSGDLSVYWYQQSLDQGLQFLIQYYNGEERAKGNILERFSAQQFPDLHSELNLSSLELGDSALYFCASSASPGRGYNEQFFGPGTRLTVL.

There are a few counts of this clone. V gene TRBV7-2 combines with J gene TRBJ2-7; 13 bases are a match to TRBD2. Germline trimming cut 4 bases from V and 4 bases from J; bases unmatched to any gene: 7. Per the germline V gene, CDR1 is SGHTA and CDR2 is FQGNSA. This CDR3 spans 16 amino acids. The chain's CDR3 is CASSSRTSGSMYEQYF. CDR3 DNA sequence: TGTGCCAGCAGCTCCCGGACTAGCGGGAGTATGTACGAGCAGTACTTC.

The chain couples TRBV6-5 to TRBJ2-3; maybe TRBD1 (6 bases). Germline V CDR1 and CDR2: MNHEY, SVGAGI. The CDR3 runs 13 residues. Trimming took 7 bases from V and 2 from J, leaving 10 bases between them. In DNA form, the CDR3 reads TGTGCCAGCAAGGACAGCTACACAGATACGCAGTATTTT. Protein: CASKDSYTDTQYF.

The chain couples TRBV28 to TRBJ1-2; D ambiguous. Trimming stripped 4 bases from V and 6 bases from J, with 12 bases between. The CDR3 runs to 13 residues. From germline, CDR1 is MDHEN and CDR2 SYDVKM. The CDR3, as DNA: TGTGCCAGCAGTTACCGGGGTTTGGATGGCTACACCTTC. Translating gives CASSYRGLDGYTF.

The J gene is TRBJ1-2, the V gene TRBV6-6; D remains unclear. Germline assignment: CDR1 MNHNY and CDR2 SVGAGI (reference sequence). The CDR3 has 13 residues. The V end lost 7 bases, the J end lost 4 bases, and 13 bases lay between the germline ends. CDR3 sequence: CASNAVGGYGYTF. CDR3 nucleotides: TGTGCCAGCAACGCCGTGGGAGGCTATGGCTACACCTTC.

The chain combines TRBV4-3 with TRBJ2-7; 8 positions agree with TRBD2. With 1 base clipped from V and 2 bases from J, the junction kept 10 bases outside the gene matches. The CDR3 has 17 residues. Germline CDR1 is LGHNA and CDR2 is YSLEER. The CDR3 coding sequence is TGCGCCAGCAGCCAAGGCCGGGGGGGGGCGGTTCCCTACGAGCAGTACTTC. It specifies CASSQGRGGAVPYEQYF.

The chain carries TRBV11-2 and TRBJ2-3; D ambiguous. In germline, CDR1 is SGHAT, CDR2 FQNNGV. V shed 6 bases and J shed 0 bases, with 10 bases lying between them. CDR3 length: 14 amino acids. CDR3 sequence (DNA): TGTGCCAGCAGGAGACAACGGAGCACAGATACGCAGTATTTT. Amino acid sequence: CASRRQRSTDTQYF.

This rearrangement joins TRBV4-2 to TRBJ1-1; D is perhaps TRBD1 (5 bases). Trimming took off 0 bases at V and 0 bases at J, with 20 bases between the two ends. The CDR3 contains 19 residues. Per the germline V gene, CDR1 is LGHNA and CDR2 is YNFKEQ. CDR3 sequence: CASSQDFPTARILNTEAFF. CDR3 nucleotide sequence: TGTGCCAGCAGCCAAGATTTCCCGACAGCGCGAATATTGAACACTGAAGCTTTCTTT.

This clone was recorded a few times. The J gene is TRBJ1-1, the V gene TRBV10-2; D unclear. V lost 4 bases, J lost 1 base, and 7 bases lay in between. There are 13 residues in the CDR3. Germline CDR1 and CDR2: WSHSY and SAAADI. The CDR3 coding sequence is TGCGCCAGCAGTGTCCAGTGGAACACTGAAGCTTTCTTT. Translating it yields CASSVQWNTEAFF.

This chain joins TRBV19 and TRBJ1-5; D gene uncertain. The CDR3 covers 14 residues. V lost 1 base and J lost 1, with 5 bases in between. The germline V gene encodes CDR1 LNHDA and CDR2 SQIVND (reference sequence). This chain's CDR3 is CASSIGGSNQPQHF. CDR3 DNA: TGTGCCAGTAGTATAGGAGGCAGCAATCAGCCCCAGCATTTT.

This chain uses TRBV23-1 with TRBJ2-7, with 13 bases matching TRBD2. TRBV23-1 is an ORF; its function is uncertain. The CDR3 has 21 amino acids. The V gene end was trimmed by 3 bases and the J gene end by 4 bases; junction bases not matched to a gene: 21. The CDR3 sequence is CASSHTTPGLAGSVNVYEQYF. The CDR3 DNA sequence: TGCGCCAGCAGTCATACTACTCCGGGACTAGCGGGATCCGTCAACGTTTACGAGCAGTACTTC.

The V and J genes are TRBV2 and TRBJ2-1, with D unresolved. The CDR3 extends over 12 amino acids. V was clipped by 3 bases and J by 5 bases, with 5 bases between them. Germline-derived CDR1 and CDR2 are SNHLY and FYNNEI. The DNA for the CDR3 is TGTGCCAGCAGTGACGCGGACAATGAGCAGTTCTTC. The encoded protein is CASSDADNEQFF.

The rearrangement uses TRBV14 and TRBJ2-7; 7 bases align to TRBD2. V was pared by 4 bases and J by 3 bases, with 12 bases of the junction left unmatched. CDR1 and CDR2 from the germline V gene are SGHDN and FVKESK. The CDR3 covers 16 residues. CDR3 sequence reads: CASSPPMASGRYEQYF. The CDR3 nucleotides read TGTGCCAGCAGCCCGCCCATGGCTAGCGGCCGCTACGAGCAGTACTTC.

The V gene is TRBV10-3, the J gene TRBJ1-6; 9 bases fit TRBD1. Germline trimming cut 6 bases from V and 8 bases from J; bases unmatched to any gene: 5. Germline V gives CDR1 ENHRY, CDR2 SYGVKD. The CDR3 runs to 14 residues. For the CDR3, the DNA is TGTGCCATCAGGTACCGGGACAGGGATTCACCCCTCCACTTT. The encoded protein is CAIRYRDRDSPLHF.

This clone was counted between two and nine times. This sequence joins TRBV19 and TRBJ1-2, with unresolved D. The CDR3 is made up of 13 amino acids. Trimming pared 7 bases from V and 4 bases from J, leaving 13 bases between. Looked up from germline, CDR1 is LNHDA and CDR2 is SQIVND (reference sequence). This CDR3 is CASIRRGSYGYTF. DNA for the CDR3: TGTGCCAGTATACGACGGGGTTCCTATGGCTACACCTTC.

The V gene is TRBV5-1, the J gene TRBJ1-1, with D maybe TRBD1 (6 bases). The germline V gene encodes CDR1 SGHRS and CDR2 YFSETQ. The CDR3 runs to 17 residues. V was shortened by 3 bases and J by 1 base, with 19 bases between the two germline ends. In nucleotides, the CDR3 is TGCGCCAGCAGCTCGGCTAATTGGGGGCAGGGGAACACTGAAGCTTTCTTT. Its translation: CASSSANWGQGNTEAFF.

This rearrangement joins TRBV5-1 to TRBJ1-2, with 7 bases lining up with TRBD1. Trimming cost V 7 bases and J 2 bases; bases outside gene matches: 11. From germline, CDR1 is SGHRS and CDR2 YFSETQ. The CDR3 is 15 amino acids. The CDR3 is CASGNGGTANYGYTF. DNA for the CDR3: TGCGCCAGCGGCAATGGCGGGACAGCAAACTATGGCTACACCTTC.

This clone has more than one count but fewer than ten. The J gene is TRBJ1-1, the V gene TRBV5-4; 7 bases are a match to TRBD1. CDR1 is SGHNT and CDR2 is YYREEE in the germline V gene (reference sequence). The trim removed 7 bases at V and 5 bases at J, leaving 11 bases unmatched. This CDR3 spans 14 amino acids. The CDR3 DNA follows: TGTGCCAGCGGACGGAAGAACAGGGGTACTGAAGCTTTCTTT. This encodes CASGRKNRGTEAFF.

The V call is TRBV9, the J call TRBJ2-3; 14 nucleotides agree with TRBD2. The V gene's germline CDR1 is SGDLS and CDR2 YYNGEE. J lost 0 bases, V lost 4 bases, and 10 bases had no gene match. The CDR3 length is 19 residues. Written as DNA, the CDR3 is TGTGCCAGCAGCTCCGGGCCGCGGACTAGCGGGGGGAGCACAGATACGCAGTATTTT. Translated, it gives CASSSGPRTSGGSTDTQYF.

The chain is built from TRBV6-1 and TRBJ2-5, with 11 bases matching TRBD2. The CDR3 runs to 14 residues. V was clipped by 8 bases and J by 3 bases; unmatched bases: 5. Germline V gene data show CDR1 as MNHNS and CDR2 as SASEGT. The CDR3 here is CASCSGGAEETQYF. CDR3 nucleotide sequence: TGTGCCAGCTGTAGCGGGGGGGCCGAAGAGACCCAGTACTTC.

V is TRBV6-5 and J is TRBJ2-3; the D gene is possibly TRBD1 (5 bases). V was clipped by 0 bases and J by 5 bases, with 9 bases between them. The CDR3 is 14 amino acids. Germline CDR1 and CDR2: MNHEY and SVGAGI. This CDR3 reads CASSYSIGEDTQYF. The CDR3 bases are TGTGCCAGCAGTTACTCTATAGGGGAAGATACGCAGTATTTT.

This chain uses TRBV7-6 with TRBJ1-3, with D possibly TRBD1 on 5 matching bases. Germline V gene data show CDR1 as SGHVS and CDR2 as FNYEAQ. V shed 0 bases and J shed 0 bases, with 12 bases lying between them. The CDR3 is 17 amino acids. In DNA form, the CDR3 reads TGTGCCAGCAGCTTAGCCACCCAGGGCAGCTCTGGAAACACCATATATTTT. Protein product: CASSLATQGSSGNTIYF.

The CDR3 nucleotides are TGTGCCAGCAGCTTGGGGGGCAGGCTCAATGAGCAGTTCTTC. Amino acid sequence: CASSLGGRLNEQFF. The chain couples TRBV5-4 to TRBJ2-1; a weak D match, TRBD1 (5 bases). Germline loops: CDR1 SGHNT, CDR2 YYREEE (reference sequence). Trimming cost V 0 bases and J 6 bases, with 10 bases left between them. The CDR3 consists of 14 residues.

V is TRBV2 and J is TRBJ2-7; D might be TRBD2 (7 bases). Trimming pared 3 bases from V and 0 bases from J, leaving 12 bases between. Per the germline V gene, CDR1 is SNHLY and CDR2 is FYNNEI. This CDR3 contains 15 residues. The CDR3 sequence is CASSDEGGGSYEQYF. CDR3 in DNA: TGTGCCAGCAGTGACGAGGGGGGGGGCTCCTACGAGCAGTACTTC.

To note about this clone: The junction departs from germline at one end; a sequencing error may be responsible. The chain has TRBV7-9 and TRBJ2-1; 11 bases match TRBD2. Germline V lookup: CDR1 SEHNR, CDR2 FQNEAQ (reference sequence). This CDR3 spans 15 amino acids. The CDR3: CSSRILAGVVGEQFF. For the CDR3, the DNA is TGTTCCAGCAGAATACTAGCGGGAGTTGTTGGTGAGCAGTTCTTC.

This chain joins TRBV28 and TRBJ1-2; 8 bases agree with TRBD1. J gave up 5 bases and V 3 bases, and 5 bases lay outside the gene matches. The CDR3 length is 14 residues. Germline V CDR1 and CDR2: MDHEN, SYDVKM. Here the CDR3 reads CASSFSGQGYGYTF. For the CDR3, the DNA is TGTGCCAGCAGTTTTTCCGGACAGGGTTATGGCTACACCTTC.

This clone was counted a single time. The chain couples TRBV28 to TRBJ1-2; no clear D gene. This CDR3 region has 13 residues. Germline assignment: CDR1 MDHEN and CDR2 SYDVKM. V lost 3 bases, J lost 8 bases, and 13 bases lay in between. The CDR3 is CASSFVAKEGYTF. The CDR3 DNA reads TGTGCCAGCAGTTTCGTGGCGAAGGAGGGCTACACCTTC.